A single sample is the source of the 15 T cell receptor beta chains below, sequenced in a study of blood T cell repertoires in COVID-19. Using immunoSEQ multiplex PCR, the repertoire was profiled, and TCRdb retains in-frame clones only, with some absent. The top ten clones hold approximately 1.5% of a sample with 62,000 or so clones, about 86% of them seen once. The sample taken for sequencing was peripheral blood. All receptors derive from a woman aged 60 to 75 with acute or convalescent COVID-19.

The chain carries TRBV7-9 and TRBJ1-1; no clear D. The CDR3 runs to 13 residues. V lost 3 bases to trimming and J lost 3 bases, with 8 bases between them. Germline loops: CDR1 SEHNR, CDR2 FQNEAQ (reference sequence). The CDR3 protein is CASSLNRDTEAFF. CDR3 bases: TGTGCCAGCAGCTTGAACCGAGACACTGAAGCTTTCTTT.

V and J are TRBV18 and TRBJ2-3; 8 bases align to TRBD1. Germline loops: CDR1 KGHSH, CDR2 LQKENI. Trimming removed 6 bases from V and 5 bases from J; junction bases left unmatched: 7. The CDR3 has 14 residues. CDR3 in amino acids: CASSGQTGEDTQYF. CDR3 DNA sequence: TGTGCCAGCTCCGGACAGACAGGGGAAGATACGCAGTATTTT.

The rearrangement links TRBV2 to TRBJ1-2, with D unresolved. There are 14 residues in the CDR3. Germline V lookup: CDR1 SNHLY, CDR2 FYNNEI. Trimming pared 4 bases from V and 7 bases from J, leaving 16 bases between. The CDR3 spells CASSGAAILGGYTF. The CDR3 region has the DNA TGTGCCAGCAGTGGGGCAGCCATATTGGGTGGCTACACCTTC.

This clone was detected once. The CDR3 reads CASGGEGMEETQYF. The CDR3 region has the DNA TGTGCCAGCGGCGGGGAGGGGATGGAAGAGACCCAGTACTTC. The chain joins TRBV2 to TRBJ2-5, with 7 bases matching TRBD2. This CDR3 has 14 amino acids. CDR1 is SNHLY, CDR2 FYNNEI, per germline. V was pared by 8 bases and J by 3 bases, with 9 bases of the junction left unmatched.

The chain is built from TRBV25-1 and TRBJ2-2; 10 bases are shared with TRBD1. This CDR3 comprises 15 residues. The V gene's germline CDR1 is MGHDK and CDR2 SYGVNS. The J segment lost 6 bases and the V segment lost 8 bases, leaving 9 bases of the junction unmatched. CDR3 in DNA: TGTGCCAGCTTGGCTGGGACAGGGGCGTCCGGGGAGCTGTTTTTT. Amino acids: CASLAGTGASGELFF.

Here the CDR3 reads CASSDVGQGARGPQETQYF. CDR3 nucleotides: TGTGCCAGCAGTGATGTAGGACAGGGGGCCCGGGGGCCCCAAGAGACCCAGTACTTC. The gene calls are TRBV6-1 and TRBJ2-5, with TRBD1 matching 11 bases. The germline CDR1 and CDR2 sequences are MNHNS and SASEGT. V gave up 3 bases and J gave up 1 base; unmatched junction bases: 13. The CDR3 has 19 amino acids.

A few counts support this clone. The chain couples TRBV30 to TRBJ2-7, with TRBD1 as a possible D gene (6 bases). Trimming removed 5 bases from V and 0 bases from J, with 20 bases in between. Germline-derived CDR1 and CDR2 are GTSNPN and SVGIG (reference sequence). The CDR3 contains 16 residues. The CDR3, as DNA: TGTGCCTGGGGAACGAAGGGGGTCCCCCGCTCCTACGAGCAGTACTTC. Its protein product is CAWGTKGVPRSYEQYF.

The rearrangement joins TRBV5-5 to TRBJ2-7; D is possibly TRBD1 (6 bases). Trimming cost V 5 bases and J 5 bases, with 14 bases left between them. The germline CDR1 and CDR2 sequences are SGHKS and YYEKEE (reference sequence). CDR3 length: 13 residues. For the CDR3, the DNA is TGTGCCAGCAGTCAGGGGCGCATAAACGAGCAGTACTTC. This sequence encodes CASSQGRINEQYF.

The chain carries TRBV28 and TRBJ2-7, with 11 bases lining up with TRBD2. The length of the CDR3 is 15 residues. With 5 bases clipped from V and 2 bases from J, the junction kept 5 bases outside the gene matches. Germline assignment: CDR1 MDHEN and CDR2 SYDVKM. CDR3 sequence: CASSVAGGPAYEQYF. The CDR3 DNA reads TGTGCCAGCAGTGTAGCGGGGGGGCCCGCCTACGAGCAGTACTTC.

The CDR3 region has the DNA TGTGCCAGTCAGGGGGCAAACATTCAGTACTTC. Translated: CASQGANIQYF. The J gene is TRBJ2-4, the V gene TRBV19; 8 nucleotides agree with TRBD1. This CDR3 has 11 amino acids. V lost 8 bases and J lost 6; bases outside the gene matches: 0. Germline CDR1 reads LNHDA; CDR2 reads SQIVND (reference sequence).

The chain's CDR3 is CASSLEDTVRGTDTQYF. CDR3 nucleotide sequence: TGCGCCAGCAGCTTGGAGGACACGGTTCGGGGCACAGATACGCAGTATTTT. The chain recombines TRBV5-1 with TRBJ2-3; tentative D call: TRBD1 (5 bases). Germline loops: CDR1 SGHRS, CDR2 YFSETQ. This CDR3 is built from 17 residues. Trimming took 0 bases from V and 1 from J, leaving 15 bases between them.

In its sample, this clone was seen a few times. The rearrangement joins TRBV2 to TRBJ1-5; D ambiguous. V dropped 7 bases and J dropped 0 bases, with 13 bases sitting between them. There are 15 residues in the CDR3. Germline lookup yields CDR1 SNHLY and CDR2 FYNNEI. CDR3: CASTPGRHSNQPQHF. CDR3 DNA: TGTGCCAGCACTCCAGGTCGGCATAGCAATCAGCCCCAGCATTTT.

J is TRBJ2-6 and V is TRBV28; no clear D gene. CDR1 and CDR2 (germline): MDHEN, SYDVKM. This CDR3 is 18 amino acids long. The V and J ends lost 4 bases and 4 bases respectively, with 20 bases between them. The CDR3 coding sequence is TGTGCCAGCAGTTCTCAAGCCACAGCCGCTGCAGGGGCCAACGTCCTGACTTTC. This translates into CASSSQATAAAGANVLTF.

This chain joins TRBV30 and TRBJ2-2; a weak D match, TRBD1 (6 bases). Germline V gene sequence: CDR1 GTSNPN, CDR2 SVGIG (reference sequence). The ends were cut back, 1 base at V and 2 bases at J, with 11 bases in the middle. This CDR3 has 15 amino acids. CDR3 sequence (DNA): TGTGCCTGGAGTGCAGGGGAATTAAACACCGGGGAGCTGTTTTTT. Protein product: CAWSAGELNTGELFF.

This clone was seen a handful of times. This rearrangement joins TRBV19 to TRBJ1-2; maybe TRBD1 (6 bases). Germline V lookup: CDR1 LNHDA, CDR2 SQIVND (reference sequence). The CDR3 extends over 14 amino acids. Trimming left V 4 bases short and J 7 bases short, with 16 bases between. The CDR3 DNA sequence: TGTGCCAGTAGTAGACTCAGGGGAGCGAGTGGCTACACCTTC. This translates into CASSRLRGASGYTF.